This T cell receptor beta chain was retrieved from a study of radiation and T cells in renal cell carcinoma. Assay used: immunoSEQ multiplex PCR; TCRdb lists only in-frame clones, some missing. Here the sample spans roughly 18,000 clones, around three fifths being singletons. Germline assignment: CDR1 MNHEY and CDR2 SMNVEV (reference sequence). Trimming shortened V by 6 bases and J by 7 bases, and 15 bases separated the two germline ends. This CDR3 spans 13 amino acids. In the case of this clone: What it binds is not known.

The treatment here: treatment-naive control, cytoreductive nephrectomy. The study's findings and limits: Dominant CDR3 motifs were more common in irradiated tumors than controls.

The TCR was taken from a middle-aged man with renal cell carcinoma. This chain joins TRBV27 and TRBJ1-2; D possibly corresponds to TRBD1 (6 bases). The sequencing used tumor tissue, collected from a patient whose treatment was nephrectomy without radiotherapy. CDR3 sequence: CASRLQGVGGYTF. The CDR3 coding sequence is TGTGCCAGCAGACTACAGGGAGTGGGTGGCTACACCTTC.